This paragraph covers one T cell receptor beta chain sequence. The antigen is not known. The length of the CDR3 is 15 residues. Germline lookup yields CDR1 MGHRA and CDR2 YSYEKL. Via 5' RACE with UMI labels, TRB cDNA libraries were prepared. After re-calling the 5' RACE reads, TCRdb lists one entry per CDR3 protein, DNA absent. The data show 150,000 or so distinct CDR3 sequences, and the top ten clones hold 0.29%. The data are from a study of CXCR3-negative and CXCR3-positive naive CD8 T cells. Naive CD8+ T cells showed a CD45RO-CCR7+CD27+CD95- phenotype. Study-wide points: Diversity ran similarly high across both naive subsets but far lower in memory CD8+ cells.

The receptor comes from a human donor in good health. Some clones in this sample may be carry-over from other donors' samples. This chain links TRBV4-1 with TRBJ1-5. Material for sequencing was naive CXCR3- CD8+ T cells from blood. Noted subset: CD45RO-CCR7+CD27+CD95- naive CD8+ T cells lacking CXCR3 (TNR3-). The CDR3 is CASSQDRSSNQPQHF.